The rows below give T cell receptor beta chains drawn from one sample of a study of blood T cell repertoires in COVID-19. Here immunoSEQ multiplex PCR was the method, and the copy in TCRdb shows in-frame clones only, minus some. The data contain about 230,000 clones, approximately 82% of them seen just once; the ten biggest clones take up roughly 1.4%. Sequencing was done on a sample of peripheral blood. These receptors were obtained from a woman in her thirties or forties who had recovered from COVID-19. CDR3s include the opening cysteine and the closing phenylalanine or tryptophan. The D gene is left open where the match is weak. Expanded clones are given a class, and other clones once, few, many or no size at all.

D gene	clone size	V gene	J gene	CDR3 protein	CDR3 DNA
.	.	TRBV9	TRBJ1-1	CASSNQLWGRGTEAFF	TGTGCCAGCAGCAACCAACTGTGGGGGCGAGGAACTGAAGCTTTCTTT
.	.	TRBV4-3	TRBJ1-1	CASSQSGGPGNTEAFF	TGCGCCAGCAGCCAATCGGGGGGACCCGGGAACACTGAAGCTTTCTTT
TRBD1	many	TRBV28	TRBJ1-5	CASSDRANQPQHF	TGTGCCAGCAGTGACAGGGCAAATCAGCCCCAGCATTTT
.	.	TRBV6-5	TRBJ2-7	CASSYLGVVEQYF	TGTGCCAGCAGTTACTTAGGGGTAGTCGAGCAGTACTTC
.	.	TRBV30	TRBJ2-7	CAWGMYEQYF	TGTGCCTGGGGTATGTACGAGCAGTACTTC
TRBD1	.	TRBV7-7	TRBJ2-3	CASSLGTGATDTQYF	TGTGCTAGCAGCTTAGGGACAGGGGCGACAGATACGCAGTATTTT
TRBD1	.	TRBV3-1/TRBV3-2	TRBJ1-2	CASSLGTGINYGYTF	TGTGCCAGCAGCCTTGGGACAGGGATAAACTATGGCTACACCTTC
.	once	TRBV7-2	TRBJ2-5	CASSSLGWGVGETQYF	TGTGCCAGCAGCTCCCTCGGGTGGGGGGTCGGGGAGACCCAGTACTTC
.	.	TRBV27	TRBJ2-7	CASSLRRGTYEQYF	TGTGCCAGCAGTTTAAGGCGGGGAACCTACGAGCAGTACTTC
TRBD1	.	TRBV7-3	TRBJ2-2	CASSFSFGTGGGGELFF	TGTGCCAGCAGCTTTTCGTTCGGGACAGGGGGCGGCGGGGAGCTGTTTTTT
TRBD1	.	TRBV12-5	TRBJ1-1	CASGRDSHTEAFF	TGTGCTAGTGGCCGGGACAGCCACACTGAAGCTTTCTTT
.	.	TRBV3-1/TRBV3-2	TRBJ2-4	CASSQDGSGLAKNIQYF	TGTGCCAGCAGCCAAGATGGGTCAGGACTCGCCAAAAACATTCAGTACTTC
TRBD1	.	TRBV5-6	TRBJ1-1	CASSLSNRGTEAFF	TGTGCCAGCAGCTTGTCAAACAGGGGTACTGAAGCTTTCTTT
.	.	TRBV2	TRBJ2-7	CASRFPFISGGDATYEQYF	TGTGCCAGCCGATTCCCTTTTATTTCGGGCGGGGATGCCACCTACGAGCAGTACTTC
TRBD1	.	TRBV23-1	TRBJ2-6	CASAHMGQGDLNSGANVLTF	TGCGCCAGCGCTCACATGGGACAGGGGGACCTAAACTCTGGGGCCAACGTCCTGACTTTC
.	.	TRBV2	TRBJ2-5	CASSEAKPKAGTQYF	TGTGCCAGCAGTGAAGCCAAACCAAAAGCAGGGACCCAGTACTTC
.	.	TRBV27	TRBJ1-2	CASSIPTSQGRSNYGYTF	TGTGCCAGCAGTATTCCCACTTCACAGGGTCGGAGTAACTATGGCTACACCTTC
TRBD1	.	TRBV27	TRBJ2-7	CASSLIWDSREQYF	TGTGCCAGCAGTTTAATCTGGGACAGTCGCGAGCAGTACTTC
TRBD1	once	TRBV18	TRBJ1-4	CASSLQGESTNEKLFF	TGTGCCAGCTCACTCCAGGGGGAGTCAACTAATGAAAAACTGTTTTTT
.	many	TRBV28	TRBJ1-2	CASSQDSAFYGYTF	TGTGCCAGCAGTCAGGACAGCGCGTTCTATGGCTACACCTTC
.	few	TRBV7-2	TRBJ2-7	CASSLDAGVNLGQYF	TGTGCCAGCAGCTTAGATGCAGGGGTCAACTTAGGGCAGTACTTC
.	.	TRBV5-8	TRBJ1-3	CASSLGGSGNTIYF	TGTGCCAGCAGCTTAGGGGGCTCTGGAAACACCATATATTTT
TRBD2	.	TRBV13	TRBJ2-5	CASSLGLAGLLETQYF	TGTGCCAGCAGCTTAGGACTAGCGGGCCTATTGGAGACCCAGTACTTC
TRBD1	.	TRBV27	TRBJ2-1	CATSPQGALNEQFF	TGTGCCACCTCTCCCCAGGGGGCGTTAAATGAGCAGTTCTTC
TRBD2	once	TRBV5-5	TRBJ2-7	CASSSRTSGGYEQYF	TGTGCCAGCAGCTCCCGGACTAGCGGGGGATACGAGCAGTACTTC
TRBD2	.	TRBV7-2	TRBJ2-3	CASSHSGEGDTQYF	TGTGCCAGCAGCCATAGCGGGGAGGGAGATACGCAGTATTTT
.	.	TRBV11-2	TRBJ1-2	CASSLIPGDNYGYTF	TGTGCCAGCAGCTTAATTCCAGGGGATAACTATGGCTACACCTTC
.	few	TRBV4-1	TRBJ1-3	CASSQEAVFGNTIYF	TGCGCCAGCAGCCAAGAAGCCGTATTCGGAAACACCATATATTTT
TRBD1	.	TRBV2	TRBJ2-7	CASSGQGAHEQYF	TGTGCCAGCAGCGGACAGGGGGCCCACGAGCAGTACTTC
TRBD1	.	TRBV7-9	TRBJ1-2	CASSQTGGGGYTF	TGTGCCAGCAGCCAAACAGGGGGCGGAGGCTACACCTTC
TRBD1	few	TRBV2	TRBJ1-1	CASSEGQGGMNTEAFF	TGTGCCAGCAGTGAAGGGCAGGGGGGAATGAACACTGAAGCTTTCTTT
TRBD1	.	TRBV6-2/TRBV6-3	TRBJ1-2	CASSLIRQGSHYGYTF	TGTGCCAGCAGTTTAATCCGACAGGGTTCTCACTATGGCTACACCTTC
.	.	TRBV3-1/TRBV3-2	TRBJ1-2	CASSQERGLSAGYTF	TGTGCCAGCAGCCAAGAAAGAGGTCTAAGTGCTGGCTACACCTTC
.	.	TRBV27	TRBJ1-5	CASSLFLDSLNQPQHF	TGTGCCAGCAGTTTATTCCTGGACAGCCTCAATCAGCCCCAGCATTTT
.	.	TRBV6-5	TRBJ2-2	CASSYWPRNTGELFF	TGTGCCAGCAGTTACTGGCCAAGGAACACCGGGGAGCTGTTTTTT